This record covers a single T cell receptor (beta chain). A TCRbeta library incorporating unique molecular identifiers was prepared. MiXCR, run by TCRdb on the PCR reads, gives a single entry per CDR3 protein. Counted here are about 540,000 distinct CDR3 sequences, around 20% occurring once; the ten biggest clones make up more than 2.5%. Trimming left V 4 bases short and J 4 bases short, with 9 bases between. This CDR3 is 13 amino acids long. Germline CDR1 SGHRS, CDR2 YFSETQ. The sample originates from a study of T-cell reconstitution after alpha-beta-depleted transplantation in children. This receptor was obtained from a human donor who donated a stem cell graft to a child with acute lymphoblastic leukemia. This chain links TRBV5-1 with TRBJ1-3; a possible D gene is TRBD1 (6 bases). Source: PBMCs from the stem cell graft donor, taken from the stem cell graft. The CDR3 is CASSGGGGNTIYF. DNA for the CDR3: TGCGCCAGCAGCGGCGGGGGCGGAAACACCATATATTTT.